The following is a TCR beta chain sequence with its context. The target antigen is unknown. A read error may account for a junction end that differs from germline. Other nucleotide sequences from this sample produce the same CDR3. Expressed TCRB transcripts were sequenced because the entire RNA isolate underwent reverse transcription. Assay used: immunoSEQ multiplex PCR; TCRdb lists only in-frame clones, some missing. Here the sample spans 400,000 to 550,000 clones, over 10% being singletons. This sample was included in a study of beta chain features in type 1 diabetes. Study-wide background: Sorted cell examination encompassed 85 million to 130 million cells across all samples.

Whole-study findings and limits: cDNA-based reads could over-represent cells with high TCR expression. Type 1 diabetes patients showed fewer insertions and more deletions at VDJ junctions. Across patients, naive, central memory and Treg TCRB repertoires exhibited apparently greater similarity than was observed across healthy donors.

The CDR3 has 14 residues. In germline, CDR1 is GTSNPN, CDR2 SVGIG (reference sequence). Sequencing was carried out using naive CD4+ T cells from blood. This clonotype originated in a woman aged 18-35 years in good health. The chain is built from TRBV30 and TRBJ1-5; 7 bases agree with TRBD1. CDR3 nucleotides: TGTGCCTGGGGGACAGACCTTAGCAATCAACCCCAGCATTTT. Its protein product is CAWGTDLSNQPQHF. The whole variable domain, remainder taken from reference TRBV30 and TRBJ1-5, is SQTIHQWPATLVQPVGSPLSLECTVEGTSNPNLYWYRQAAGRGLQLLFYSVGIGQISSEVPQNLSASRPQDRQFILSSKKLLLSDSGFYLCAWGTDLSNQPQHFGDGTRLSIL.